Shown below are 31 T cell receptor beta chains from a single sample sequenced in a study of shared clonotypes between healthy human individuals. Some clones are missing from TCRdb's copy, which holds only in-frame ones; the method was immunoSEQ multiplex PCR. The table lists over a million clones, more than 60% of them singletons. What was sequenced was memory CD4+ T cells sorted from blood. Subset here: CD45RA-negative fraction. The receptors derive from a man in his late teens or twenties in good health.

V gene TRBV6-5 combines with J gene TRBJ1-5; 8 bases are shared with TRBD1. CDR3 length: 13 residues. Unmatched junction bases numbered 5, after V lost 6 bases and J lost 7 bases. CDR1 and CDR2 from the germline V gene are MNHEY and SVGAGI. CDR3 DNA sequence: TGTGCCAGCAGCGGACAGGGCGTCCAGCCCCAGCATTTT. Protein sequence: CASSGQGVQPQHF.

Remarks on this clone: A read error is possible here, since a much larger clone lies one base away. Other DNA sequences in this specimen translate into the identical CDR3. The CDR3 sequence is CASRRTQNTEAFF. In DNA, the CDR3 is TGTGCCAGCAGAAGGACGCAGAACACTGAAGCCTTCTTT. V usage is TRBV6-5 and J usage is TRBJ1-1; D gene unclear. This CDR3 spans 13 amino acids. Germline-derived CDR1 and CDR2 are MNHEY and SVGAGI.

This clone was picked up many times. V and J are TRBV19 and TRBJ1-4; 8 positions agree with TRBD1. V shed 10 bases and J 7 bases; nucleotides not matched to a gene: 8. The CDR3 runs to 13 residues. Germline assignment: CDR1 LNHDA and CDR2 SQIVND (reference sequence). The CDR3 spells CATAGTGSEKLFF. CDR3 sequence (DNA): TGTGCCACAGCCGGGACAGGCTCTGAAAAACTGTTTTTT.

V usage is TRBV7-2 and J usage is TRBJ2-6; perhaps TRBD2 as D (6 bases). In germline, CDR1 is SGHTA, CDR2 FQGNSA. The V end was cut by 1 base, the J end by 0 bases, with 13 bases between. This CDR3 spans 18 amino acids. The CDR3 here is CASSLEGRGFSGANVLTF. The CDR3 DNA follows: TGTGCCAGCAGCTTAGAGGGCCGGGGGTTCTCTGGGGCCAACGTCCTGACTTTC.

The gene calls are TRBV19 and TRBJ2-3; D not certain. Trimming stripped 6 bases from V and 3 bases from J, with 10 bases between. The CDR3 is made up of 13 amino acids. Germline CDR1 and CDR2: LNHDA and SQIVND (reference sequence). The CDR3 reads CASRLQPTDTQYF. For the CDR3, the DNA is TGTGCCAGTAGGTTACAGCCAACAGATACGCAGTATTTT.

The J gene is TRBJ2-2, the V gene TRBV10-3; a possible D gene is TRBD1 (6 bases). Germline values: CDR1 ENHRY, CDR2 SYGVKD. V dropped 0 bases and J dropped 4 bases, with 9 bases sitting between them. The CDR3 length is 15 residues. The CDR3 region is CAISESNRVTGELFF. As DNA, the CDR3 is TGTGCCATCAGTGAGTCAAACAGGGTCACCGGGGAGCTGTTTTTT.

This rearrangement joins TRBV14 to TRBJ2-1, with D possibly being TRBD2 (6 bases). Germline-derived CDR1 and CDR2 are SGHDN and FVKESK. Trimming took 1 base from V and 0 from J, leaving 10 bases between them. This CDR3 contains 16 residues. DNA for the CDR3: TGTGCCAGCAGCCAAGTTGCGGGGAGCTCCTACAATGAGCAGTTCTTC. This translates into CASSQVAGSSYNEQFF. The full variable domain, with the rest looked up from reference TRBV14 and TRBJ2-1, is EAGVTQFPSHSVIEKGQTVTLRCDPISGHDNLYWYRRVMGKEIKFLLHFVKESKQDESGMPNNRFLAERTGGTYSTLKVQPAELEDSGVYFCASSQVAGSSYNEQFFGPGTRLTVL.

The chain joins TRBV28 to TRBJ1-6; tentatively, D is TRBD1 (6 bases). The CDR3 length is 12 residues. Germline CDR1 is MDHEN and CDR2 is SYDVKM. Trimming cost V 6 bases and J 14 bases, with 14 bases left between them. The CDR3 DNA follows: TGTGCCAGCAGGCTGGACAGCAAAACCCTCCACTTT. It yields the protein CASRLDSKTLHF.

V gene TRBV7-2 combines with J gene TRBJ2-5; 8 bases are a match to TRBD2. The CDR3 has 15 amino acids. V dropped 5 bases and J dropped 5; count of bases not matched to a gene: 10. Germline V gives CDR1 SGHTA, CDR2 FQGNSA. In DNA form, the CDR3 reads TGTGCCAGCAGCCGCGGACTAGCCGGGGAGGAGACCCAGTACTTC. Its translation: CASSRGLAGEETQYF. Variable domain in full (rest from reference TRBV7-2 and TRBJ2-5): GAGVSQSPSNKVTEKGKDVELRCDPISGHTALYWYRQSLGQGLEFLIYFQGNSAPDKSGLPSDRFSAERTGGSVSTLTIQRTQQEDSAVYLCASSRGLAGEETQYFGPGTRLLVL.

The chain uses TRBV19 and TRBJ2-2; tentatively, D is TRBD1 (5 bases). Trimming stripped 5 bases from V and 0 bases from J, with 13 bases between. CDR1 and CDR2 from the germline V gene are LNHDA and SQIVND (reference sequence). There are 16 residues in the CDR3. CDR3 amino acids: CASSPRDSPNTGELFF. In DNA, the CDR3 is TGTGCCAGTAGTCCCCGAGACAGTCCGAACACCGGGGAGCTGTTTTTT.

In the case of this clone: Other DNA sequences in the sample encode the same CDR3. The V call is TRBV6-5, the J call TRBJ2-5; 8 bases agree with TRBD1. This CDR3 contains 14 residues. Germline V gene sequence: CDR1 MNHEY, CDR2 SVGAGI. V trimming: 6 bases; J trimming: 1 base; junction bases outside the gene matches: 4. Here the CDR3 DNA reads TGTGCCAGCAGCCCTGGACAGGGCCAAGAGACCCAGTACTTC. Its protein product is CASSPGQGQETQYF.

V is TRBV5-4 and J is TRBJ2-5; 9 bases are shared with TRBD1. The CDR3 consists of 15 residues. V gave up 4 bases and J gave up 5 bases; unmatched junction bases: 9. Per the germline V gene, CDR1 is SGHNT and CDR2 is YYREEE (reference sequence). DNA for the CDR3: TGTGCCAGCAGCCACACGGGACAGGGTGGGGAGACCCAGTACTTC. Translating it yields CASSHTGQGGETQYF.

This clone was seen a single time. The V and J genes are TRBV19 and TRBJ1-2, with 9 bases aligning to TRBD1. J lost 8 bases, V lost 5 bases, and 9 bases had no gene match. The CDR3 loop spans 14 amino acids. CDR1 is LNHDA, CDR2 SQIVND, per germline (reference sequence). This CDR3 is CASSPGGQGQGYTF. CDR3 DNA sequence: TGTGCCAGTAGTCCTGGGGGACAGGGACAGGGCTACACCTTC.

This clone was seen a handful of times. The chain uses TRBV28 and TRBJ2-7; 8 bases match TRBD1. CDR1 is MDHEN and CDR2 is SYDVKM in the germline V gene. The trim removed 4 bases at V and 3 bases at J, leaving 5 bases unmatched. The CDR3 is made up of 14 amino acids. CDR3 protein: CASSSGQAVYEQYF. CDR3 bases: TGTGCCAGCAGTTCGGGACAGGCGGTCTACGAGCAGTACTTC.

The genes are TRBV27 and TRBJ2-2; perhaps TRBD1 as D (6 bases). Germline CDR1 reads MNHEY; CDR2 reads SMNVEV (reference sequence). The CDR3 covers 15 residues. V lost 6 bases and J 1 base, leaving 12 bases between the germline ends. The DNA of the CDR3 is TGTGCCAGCAGGCTCAGGGGATTGAACACCGGGGAGCTGTTTTTT. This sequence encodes CASRLRGLNTGELFF.

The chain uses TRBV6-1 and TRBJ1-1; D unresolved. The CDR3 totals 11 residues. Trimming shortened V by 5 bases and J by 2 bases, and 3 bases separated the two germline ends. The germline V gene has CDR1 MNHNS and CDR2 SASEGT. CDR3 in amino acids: CASSKNTEAFF. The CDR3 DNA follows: TGTGCCAGCAGTAAAAACACTGAAGCTTTCTTT.

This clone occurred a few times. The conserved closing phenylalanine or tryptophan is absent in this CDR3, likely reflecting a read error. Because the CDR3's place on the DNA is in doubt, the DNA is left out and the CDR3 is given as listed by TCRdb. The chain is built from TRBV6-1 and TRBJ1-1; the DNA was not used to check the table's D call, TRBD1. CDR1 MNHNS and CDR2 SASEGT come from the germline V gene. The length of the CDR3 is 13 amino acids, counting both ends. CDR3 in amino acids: CASSNRVSLLVSV.

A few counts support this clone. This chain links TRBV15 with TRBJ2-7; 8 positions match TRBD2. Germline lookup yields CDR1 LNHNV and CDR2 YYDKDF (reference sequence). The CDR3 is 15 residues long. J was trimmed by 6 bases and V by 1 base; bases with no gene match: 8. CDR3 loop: CATSRGAGGMSEQYF. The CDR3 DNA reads TGTGCCACCAGCAGAGGGGCGGGGGGAATGAGCGAGCAGTACTTC.

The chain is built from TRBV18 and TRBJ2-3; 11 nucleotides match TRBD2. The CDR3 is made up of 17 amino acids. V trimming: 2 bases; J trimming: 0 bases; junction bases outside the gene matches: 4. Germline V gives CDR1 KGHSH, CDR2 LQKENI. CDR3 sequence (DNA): TGTGCCAGCTCACCAGAGACTAGCGGGAAGAGCACAGATACGCAGTATTTT. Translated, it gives CASSPETSGKSTDTQYF.

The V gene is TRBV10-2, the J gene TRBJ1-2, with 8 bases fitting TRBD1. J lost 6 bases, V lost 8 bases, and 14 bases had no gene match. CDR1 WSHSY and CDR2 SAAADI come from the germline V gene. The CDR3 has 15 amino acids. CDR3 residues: CASQEQGVPYDGYTF. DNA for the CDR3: TGCGCCAGCCAGGAACAGGGGGTCCCCTATGATGGCTACACCTTC.

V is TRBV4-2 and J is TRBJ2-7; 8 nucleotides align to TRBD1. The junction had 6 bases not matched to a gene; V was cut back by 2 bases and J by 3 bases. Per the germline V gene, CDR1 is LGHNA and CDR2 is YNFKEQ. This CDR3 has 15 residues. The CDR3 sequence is CASSQPTGALYEQYF. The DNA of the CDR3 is TGTGCCAGCAGCCAACCGACAGGGGCCCTCTACGAGCAGTACTTC.

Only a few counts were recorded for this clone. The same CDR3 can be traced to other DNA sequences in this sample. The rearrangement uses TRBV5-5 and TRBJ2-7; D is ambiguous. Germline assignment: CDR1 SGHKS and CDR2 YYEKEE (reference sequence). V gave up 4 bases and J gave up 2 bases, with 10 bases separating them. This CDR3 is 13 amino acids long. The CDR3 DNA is TGTGCCAGCAGCCCAGGACGGCCCTACGAGCAGTACTTC. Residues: CASSPGRPYEQYF.

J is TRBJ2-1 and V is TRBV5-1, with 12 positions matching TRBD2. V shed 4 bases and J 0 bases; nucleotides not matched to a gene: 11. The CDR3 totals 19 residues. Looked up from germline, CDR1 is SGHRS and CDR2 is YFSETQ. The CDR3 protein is CASSPTSGGPLSSYNEQFF. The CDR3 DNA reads TGCGCCAGCAGCCCGACTAGCGGGGGACCCCTGAGCTCCTACAATGAGCAGTTCTTC. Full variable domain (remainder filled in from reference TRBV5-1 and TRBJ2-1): KAGVTQTPRYLIKTRGQQVTLSCSPISGHRSVSWYQQTPGQGLQFLFEYFSETQRNKGNFPGRFSGRQFSNSRSEMNVSTLELGDSALYLCASSPTSGGPLSSYNEQFFGPGTRLTVL.

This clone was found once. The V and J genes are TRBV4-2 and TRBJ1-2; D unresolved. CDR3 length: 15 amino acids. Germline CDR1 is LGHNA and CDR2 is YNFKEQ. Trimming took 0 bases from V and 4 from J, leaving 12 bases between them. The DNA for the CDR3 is TGTGCCAGCAGCCAAGATCACGAACAAAGCTATGGCTACACCTTC. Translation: CASSQDHEQSYGYTF.

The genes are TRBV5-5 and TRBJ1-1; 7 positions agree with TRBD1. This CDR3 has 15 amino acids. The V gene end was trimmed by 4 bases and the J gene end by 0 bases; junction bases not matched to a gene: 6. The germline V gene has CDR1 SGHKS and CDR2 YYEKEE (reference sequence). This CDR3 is CASSERQGMNTEAFF. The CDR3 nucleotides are TGTGCCAGCAGCGAGAGACAGGGTATGAACACTGAAGCTTTCTTT.

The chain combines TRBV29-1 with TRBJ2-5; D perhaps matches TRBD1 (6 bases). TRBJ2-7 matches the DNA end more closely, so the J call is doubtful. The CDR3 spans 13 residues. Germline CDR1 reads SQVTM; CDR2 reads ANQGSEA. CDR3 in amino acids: CSVKMGAGGEQYF. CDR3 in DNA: TGCAGCGTTAAAATGGGGGCGGGCGGCGAGCAGTACTTC.

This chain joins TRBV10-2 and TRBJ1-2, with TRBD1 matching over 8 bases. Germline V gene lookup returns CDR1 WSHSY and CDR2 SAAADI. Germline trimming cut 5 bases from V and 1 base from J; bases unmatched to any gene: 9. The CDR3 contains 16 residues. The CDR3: CASSMRTGLSNYGYTF. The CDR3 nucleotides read TGCGCCAGCAGTATGAGGACAGGGCTAAGTAACTATGGCTACACCTTC.

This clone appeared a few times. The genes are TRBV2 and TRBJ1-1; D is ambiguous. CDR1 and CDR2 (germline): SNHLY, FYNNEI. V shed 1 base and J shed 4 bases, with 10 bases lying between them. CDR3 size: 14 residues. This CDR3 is CASSEGRPGTEAFF. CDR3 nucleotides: TGTGCCAGCAGTGAAGGGAGACCGGGCACTGAAGCTTTCTTT.

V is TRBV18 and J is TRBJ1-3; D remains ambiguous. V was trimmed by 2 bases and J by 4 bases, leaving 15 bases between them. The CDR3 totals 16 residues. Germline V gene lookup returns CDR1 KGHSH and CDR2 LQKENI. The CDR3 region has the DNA TGTGCCAGCTCACCAGCGGGCGGATATGGGGGAAACACCATATATTTT. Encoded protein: CASSPAGGYGGNTIYF.

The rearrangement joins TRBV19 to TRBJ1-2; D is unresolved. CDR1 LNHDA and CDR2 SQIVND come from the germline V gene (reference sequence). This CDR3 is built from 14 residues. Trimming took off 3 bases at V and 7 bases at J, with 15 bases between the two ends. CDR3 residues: CASSIGLTGLGYTF. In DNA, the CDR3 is TGTGCCAGTAGTATTGGATTAACCGGGCTTGGCTACACCTTC.

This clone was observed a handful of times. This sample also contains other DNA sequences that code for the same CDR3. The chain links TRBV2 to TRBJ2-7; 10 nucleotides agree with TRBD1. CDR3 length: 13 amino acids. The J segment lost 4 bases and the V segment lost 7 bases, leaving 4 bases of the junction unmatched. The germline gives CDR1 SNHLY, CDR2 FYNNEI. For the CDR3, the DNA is TGTGCCAGCACTCGGGACAGGGGTTACGAGCAGTACTTC. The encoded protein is CASTRDRGYEQYF.